The 24 T cell receptor delta chains below were found in one sample sequenced in a study of fetal and pediatric gammadelta thymocytes. TCRdb applied CATT to the reads for clone calling. This table has about 240 delta-chain clones, approximately 4.5% appearing once. The sequenced material came from non-Vgamma9Vdelta2 gamma-delta T cells from the thymus. Subset noted: CD3+gammadeltaTCR+ thymocytes not co-expressing Vgamma9 and Vdelta2. The receptor source for this set is a child who underwent cardiac surgery and was recorded as healthy.

On this clone: With a far larger clone one base away, a read error is the likely cause. The chain uses TRDV1 and TRDJ3, with a tentative D call TRDD3 (5 bases). Germline CDR1 reads TSWWSYY; CDR2 reads QGS. V was trimmed by 2 bases and J by 0 bases, leaving 20 bases between them. The CDR3 sequence is 21 residues long. CDR3 residues: CALGEIPSSLGPSWDTRQMFF. CDR3 bases: TGTGCTCTTGGGGAAATCCCCTCATCTCTGGGACCCTCCTGGGACACCCGACAGATGTTTTTC.

This clone was picked up a small number of times. This DNA's translation and the protein TCRdb lists, from a much larger clone, do not match at residue 13, likely due to a read error; the protein shown is translated from the DNA. This chain connects TRAV38-2/DV8 to TRDJ1; no definite D call. CDR1 is TSESDYY, CDR2 QEAYKQQN, per germline. The CDR3 spans 15 residues. This CDR3 is CAYRSAYSYTDKRIF. In DNA, the CDR3 is TGTGCTTATAGGAGCGCATACTCGTACACCGATAAACGCATCTTT.

This clone was observed a few times. A read error likely explains why the TCRdb protein, taken from a much larger clone, differs from this DNA's translation at residue 7; the protein shown is translated from the DNA. The V call is TRDV1, the J call TRDJ1; 9 nucleotides align to TRDD2. The germline gives CDR1 TSWWSYY, CDR2 QGS. The junction had 19 bases not matched to a gene; V was cut back by 3 bases and J by 5 bases. This CDR3 has 19 amino acids. The CDR3 sequence is CALGESLPTKGDGVDKLIF. The DNA of the CDR3 is TGTGCTCTTGGGGAGAGCCTTCCTACCAAGGGGGATGGGGTGGATAAACTCATCTTT.

This clone ranks as hyperexpanded (1% or more). This sample also contains other DNA sequences that code for the same CDR3. The chain recombines TRDV1 with TRDJ1; TRDD2 agrees at 9 bases. This CDR3 region has 23 residues. Germline lookup yields CDR1 TSWWSYY and CDR2 QGS. V lost 4 bases and J lost 0; bases outside the gene matches: 27. In DNA, the CDR3 is TGTGCTCTTGGGGCCGCTACCCCCTTCCTACAGGGGACGACCACGGTATACACCGATAAACTCATCTTT. This sequence encodes CALGAATPFLQGTTTVYTDKLIF.

Details on this clone: TCRdb's protein for this DNA is that of a much larger clone and differs from the translation at residue 14, likely a read error; the protein shown is the DNA translation. The J gene is TRDJ1, the V gene TRAV29/DV5, with D possibly matching TRDD2 (8 bases). The CDR3 sequence is 19 residues long. Germline values: CDR1 NSMFDY, CDR2 ISSIKDK. Trimming stripped 2 bases from V and 4 bases from J, with 30 bases between. CDR3 DNA sequence: TGTGCAGCAAGGAAAGGGGCTTCCTACCGTCTGGGGATAAACGATAAACTCATCTTT. Translating it yields CAARKGASYRLGINDKLIF.

This clone was detected a few times. This likely stems from a read error, as it lies one base from a far larger clone. Other DNA sequences in the same sample also yield this CDR3. The genes are TRDV1 and TRDJ3; D is perhaps TRDD3 (5 bases). Germline CDR1 and CDR2: TSWWSYY and QGS. The CDR3 totals 18 residues. V lost 0 bases and J lost 0, with 9 bases in between. The CDR3 nucleotides are TGTGCTCTTGGGGAACTTGCTGGGAGCTCCTGGGACACCCGACAGATGTTTTTC. Translating it yields CALGELAGSSWDTRQMFF.

The rearrangement uses TRDV1 and TRDJ1, with 11 nucleotides matching TRDD3. J was trimmed by 6 bases and V by 4 bases; bases with no gene match: 16. This CDR3 has 18 amino acids. CDR1 is TSWWSYY, CDR2 QGS, per germline. The CDR3 protein is CALGGPPYWGINRHKLIF. CDR3 nucleotides: TGTGCTCTTGGGGGGCCCCCTTACTGGGGGATAAACCGCCATAAACTCATCTTT.

Details on this clone: Translating this DNA gives a protein that differs at residue 8 from the TCRdb one, which belongs to a much larger clone; a read error is likely, and the protein shown is this translation. This chain joins TRDV1 and TRDJ1; perhaps TRDD2 as D (8 bases). The CDR3 loop spans 23 amino acids. Germline CDR1 is TSWWSYY and CDR2 is QGS. The V end lost 0 bases, the J end lost 0 bases, and 32 bases lay between the germline ends. Here the CDR3 reads CALGELVFFLRFHWGRHTDKLIF. The CDR3 DNA follows: TGTGCTCTTGGGGAACTAGTCTTCTTCCTACGCTTCCACTGGGGCAGACACACCGATAAACTCATCTTT.

Comments on this clone: A far larger clone is just one base off, so this is likely a read error. The same CDR3 also results from other DNA sequences found in this sample. The V call is TRDV1, the J call TRDJ1; 9 bases align to TRDD2. CDR1 and CDR2 from the germline V gene are TSWWSYY and QGS. The V segment lost 5 bases and the J segment 0 bases; nucleotides outside the gene matches: 31. The CDR3 spans 24 residues. The CDR3 spells CALGRKLNLPTDRWGLLHTDKLIF. The CDR3 DNA reads as TGTGCTCTTGGGCGAAAACTTAACCTTCCTACAGATCGGTGGGGGTTGCTACACACCGATAAACTCATCTTT.

This clone was seen only a few times. The protein TCRdb gives is from a much larger clone and does not agree with this DNA's translation at residue 12, likely a read error; the protein shown here comes from the DNA. The rearrangement uses TRAV38-2/DV8 and TRDJ1; D may be TRDD3 (6 bases). Germline V CDR1 and CDR2: TSESDYY, QEAYKQQN. With 4 bases removed from V and 0 bases from J, the gap between germline ends came to 31 bases. There are 21 residues in the CDR3. CDR3 nucleotides: TGTGCTTATAGGGCCTCAATCTGGCGGGGGACCGAACCCCCCTACACCGATAAACTCATCTTT. Translating gives CAYRASIWRGTEPPYTDKLIF.

The J gene call is TRDJ2, but no V gene call exists. The CDR3 is 10 amino acids. This chain's CDR3 is CSALTAQLFF. The CDR3 DNA reads TGTAGTGCTTTGACAGCACAACTCTTCTTT.

In this sample, this clone turned up a few times. The protein given by TCRdb reflects a much larger clone and differs at residue 15 from this DNA's translation, likely from a read error; the protein shown is the DNA's translation. The chain has TRAV36/DV7 and TRDJ4; 10 nucleotides match TRDD3. CDR3 length: 19 amino acids. The germline gives CDR1 VTNFRS, CDR2 LTSSGIE (reference sequence). The ends lost 2 bases at V and 5 bases at J; junction bases unmatched: 24. The CDR3 DNA reads TGTGCTGTGGAAGGGTGGGTTCGACAAGCGGTACTGGGGGATGGGCCCCTGATCTTT. Amino acid sequence: CAVEGWVRQAVLGDGPLIF.

This clone rates as medium-sized. A much larger clone sits a single nucleotide away, making a read error possible. This rearrangement joins TRDV1 to TRDJ1; possible D gene TRDD3, 5 bases. The CDR3 has 20 amino acids. Germline lookup yields CDR1 TSWWSYY and CDR2 QGS. CDR3 coding DNA: TGTGCTCTTGGGAAACTAGGCATGGCTGGGATCGAAAGTAACACCGATAAACTCATCTTT. Translated, it gives CALGKLGMAGIESNTDKLIF.

As to this clone: It differs at one base from a far larger clone, so likely a read error. In the same sample, other DNA sequences code for this CDR3. The chain links TRAV36/DV7 to TRDJ4; 11 nucleotides agree with TRDD3. The V segment lost 2 bases and the J segment 5 bases; nucleotides outside the gene matches: 23. Looked up from germline, CDR1 is VTNFRS and CDR2 is LTSSGIE (reference sequence). The CDR3 is made up of 19 amino acids. Written as DNA, the CDR3 is TGTGCTGTGGAAGGGTGGGTTCGGCAAGCGGTACTGGGGGATAGGCCCCTGATCTTT. This translates into CAVEGWVRQAVLGDRPLIF.

By sample share, this clone is large. The chain is built from TRDV1 and TRDJ3, with 8 bases lining up with TRDD3. The V gene end was trimmed by 1 base and the J gene end by 3 bases; junction bases not matched to a gene: 5. The CDR3 contains 18 residues. Germline CDR1 is TSWWSYY and CDR2 is QGS. The CDR3 sequence: CALGEQYWGDWDTRQMFF. The CDR3 DNA follows: TGTGCTCTTGGGGAACAGTACTGGGGGGACTGGGACACCCGACAGATGTTTTTC.

This clone was detected only a few times. The TCRdb record carries a much larger clone's protein, which differs from this DNA's translation at residue 8; a read error is the likely cause, and the protein listed here is the DNA translation. The chain is built from TRAV29/DV5 and TRDJ1, with TRDD3 matching 7 bases. The V segment lost 2 bases and the J segment 5 bases; nucleotides outside the gene matches: 24. The CDR3 has 19 residues. Germline CDR1 is NSMFDY and CDR2 is ISSIKDK. CDR3: CAARKGAAYRLGIKDKLIF. The DNA of the CDR3 is TGTGCAGCAAGGAAAGGGGCTGCCTACCGTCTGGGGATAAAGGATAAACTCATCTTT. Filled out from reference TRAV29/DV5 and TRDJ1, the complete variable domain reads DQQVKQNSPSLSVQEGRISILNCDYTNSMFDYFLWYKKYPAEGPTFLISISSIKDKNEDGRFTVFLNKSAKHLSLHIVPSQPGDSAVYFCAARKGAAYRLGIKDKLIFGKGTRVTVEP.

As for this clone: TCRdb's protein for this DNA is that of a much larger clone and differs from the translation at residue 11, likely a read error; the protein shown is the DNA translation. V and J are TRAV36/DV7 and TRDJ4; 11 bases fit TRDD3. Germline V lookup: CDR1 VTNFRS, CDR2 LTSSGIE (reference sequence). The CDR3 is made up of 19 amino acids. Trimming took 2 bases from V and 5 from J; bases not matched to a gene: 23. CDR3: CAVEGWVRQAILGDRPLIF. CDR3 in DNA: TGTGCTGTGGAAGGGTGGGTTCGACAAGCGATACTGGGGGATAGGCCCCTGATCTTT.

By sample fraction, this clone is hyperexpanded. The sample has other DNA sequences that encode this CDR3 too. The chain has TRAV36/DV7 and TRDJ4; 11 bases are shared with TRDD3. CDR3 length: 19 residues. Germline CDR1 and CDR2: VTNFRS and LTSSGIE (reference sequence). With V trimmed by 2 bases and J by 5 bases, 23 bases remained unmatched. CDR3 region: CAVEGWVRQAVLGDRPLIF. The CDR3 nucleotides read TGTGCTGTGGAAGGGTGGGTTCGACAAGCGGTACTGGGGGATAGGCCCCTGATCTTT.

Concerning this clone itself: TCRdb's protein for this DNA is that of a much larger clone and differs from the translation at residue 11, likely a read error; the protein shown is the DNA translation. This chain connects TRDV1 to TRDJ1; 9 bases map to TRDD2. The CDR3 covers 23 residues. After removal of 4 bases from V and 0 bases from J, the junction contained 27 bases not matched to a gene. Germline CDR1 reads TSWWSYY; CDR2 reads QGS. The CDR3 nucleotides read TGTGCTCTTGGGGCCGCTACCCCCTTCCTACTGGGGACGACCACGGTATACACCGATAAACTCATCTTT. This encodes CALGAATPFLLGTTTVYTDKLIF.

This clone was counted only a few times. The mismatch at residue 8 between this DNA's translation and the TCRdb protein of a much larger clone likely reflects a read error; the protein shown is translated from the DNA. The chain carries TRDV1 and TRDJ1; 9 nucleotides line up with TRDD3. V lost 1 base and J lost 7; bases outside the gene matches: 10. The CDR3 consists of 16 residues. CDR1 TSWWSYY and CDR2 QGS come from the germline V gene. The DNA of the CDR3 is TGTGCTCTTGGGGAACCAGGGTGTACTGGGGGAACTAAACTCATCTTT. Translation gives CALGEPGCTGGTKLIF.

A note on this clone: This DNA's translation and the protein TCRdb lists, from a much larger clone, do not match at residue 10, likely due to a read error; the protein shown is translated from the DNA. The gene calls are TRDV1 and TRDJ1; weak D call: TRDD3 (6 bases). This CDR3 spans 21 amino acids. The germline V gene has CDR1 TSWWSYY and CDR2 QGS. Trimming took off 1 base at V and 5 bases at J, with 32 bases between the two ends. The CDR3 region has the DNA TGTGCTCTTGGGGAACAAAAAACCCGCTGCCTACGGGCACTGGGATGGGATAAACTCATCTTT. Residues: CALGEQKTRCLRALGWDKLIF.

On this clone: The mismatch at residue 3 between this DNA's translation and the TCRdb protein of a much larger clone likely reflects a read error; the protein shown is translated from the DNA. The chain carries TRDV1 and TRDJ1, with D perhaps matching TRDD3 (6 bases). CDR3 length: 16 residues. The germline gives CDR1 TSWWSYY, CDR2 QGS. Written as DNA, the CDR3 is TGTGCTTTTGGGGAAGTGGGGATCCCGTACACCGATAAACTCATCTTT. Amino acid sequence: CAFGEVGIPYTDKLIF.

Sample share makes this clone hyperexpanded. This chain links TRDV1 with TRDJ1, with TRDD3 as a possible D gene (6 bases). The CDR3 totals 18 residues. The germline V gene has CDR1 TSWWSYY and CDR2 QGS. With 4 bases removed from V and 4 bases from J, the gap between germline ends came to 25 bases. Here the CDR3 DNA reads TGTGCTCTTGGGGCAATAGGGAGAGGGGGAAACCAGAACGATAAACTCATCTTT. Residues: CALGAIGRGGNQNDKLIF.

This clone was detected only a few times. The translation of this DNA and the TCRdb protein of a much larger clone differ at residue 12, probably owing to a read error; the protein shown here is translated from the DNA. The chain has TRDV1 and TRDJ1; 7 positions agree with TRDD2. The CDR3 contains 19 residues. With V trimmed by 3 bases and J by 5 bases, 21 bases remained unmatched. Germline V gene data show CDR1 as TSWWSYY and CDR2 as QGS. The CDR3 region has the DNA TGTGCTCTTGGGGAGAGCTTTCCTACCAAGGGGGGTGGGGTGGATAAACTCATCTTT. This sequence encodes CALGESFPTKGGGVDKLIF.